Each of the 13 T cell receptor beta chains below was sequenced from the same sample in a study of blood T cell repertoires in COVID-19. Sequenced by immunoSEQ multiplex PCR; TCRdb stores in-frame clones only, minus some. The table lists about 200,000 clones, around nine tenths of them singletons. Material for sequencing was PBMCs or T cells enriched from blood (not recorded which). The source of these receptors is a woman between 25 and 40 years old with acute COVID-19.

This clone showed up just once. This chain uses TRBV3-1 (or the pseudogene TRBV3-2) with TRBJ1-3; D unresolved. CDR3 length: 15 amino acids. In germline, CDR1 is LGHDT, CDR2 YNNKEL (reference sequence). The germline V and J ends were trimmed by 5 bases and 3 bases, with 14 bases remaining between them. CDR3 in DNA: TGTGCCAGCAGCAATAAAACAGTGGATGGAAACACCATATATTTT. Residues: CASSNKTVDGNTIYF.

This clone was picked up a small number of times. V and J are TRBV5-1 and TRBJ2-1; D is unresolved. Between the trimmed V and J ends, which lost 5 bases and 6 bases, there was a span of 6 bases. Per the germline V gene, CDR1 is SGHRS and CDR2 is YFSETQ. This CDR3 has 11 residues. CDR3: CASRIANEQFF. The CDR3 DNA follows: TGCGCCAGCAGGATAGCCAATGAGCAGTTCTTC.

The chain is built from TRBV18 and TRBJ1-2; D is possibly TRBD1 (6 bases). Germline-derived CDR1 and CDR2 are KGHSH and LQKENI. V was clipped by 3 bases and J by 8 bases, with 19 bases between them. This CDR3 comprises 15 residues. The CDR3 DNA reads TGTGCCAGCTCACCTTCCGGGACACTCTACGGGGGCTACACCTTC. Translation: CASSPSGTLYGGYTF.

The rearrangement links TRBV10-3 to TRBJ1-3, with D perhaps TRBD1 (5 bases). The CDR3 length is 19 residues. CDR1 is ENHRY and CDR2 is SYGVKD in the germline V gene. The V gene lost 5 bases and the J gene lost 0 bases, with 23 bases spanning the gap. The CDR3 protein is CAISPREGLGGISGNTIYF. As DNA, the CDR3 is TGTGCCATCAGTCCCCGTGAGGGACTAGGTGGTATCTCTGGAAACACCATATATTTT.

The DNA for the CDR3 is TGTGCCAGCAGCAGATGGGACAGAACCACAGCAGATACGCAGTATTTT. It translates to CASSRWDRTTADTQYF. The chain is built from TRBV7-9 and TRBJ2-3; 7 nucleotides align to TRBD1. The CDR3 is made up of 16 amino acids. The germline gives CDR1 SEHNR, CDR2 FQNEAQ (reference sequence). The V segment lost 5 bases and the J segment 4 bases; nucleotides outside the gene matches: 12.

The V call is TRBV19, the J call TRBJ1-5; 7 bases are a match to TRBD1. The CDR3 spans 17 residues. Trimming took 2 bases from V and 1 from J; bases not matched to a gene: 8. Germline-derived CDR1 and CDR2 are LNHDA and SQIVND (reference sequence). DNA of the CDR3: TGTGCCAGTAGTATAACACCGCGGGGACAGAGCAATCAGCCCCAGCATTTT. Translating it yields CASSITPRGQSNQPQHF.

The J gene is TRBJ2-5, the V gene TRBV15; D might be TRBD2 (5 bases). V was trimmed by 3 bases and J by 2 bases, leaving 13 bases between them. Germline-derived CDR1 and CDR2 are LNHNV and YYDKDF (reference sequence). The CDR3 loop spans 15 amino acids. CDR3 region: CATSREDPSQETQYF. The DNA of the CDR3 is TGTGCCACCAGCAGGGAGGACCCGAGTCAAGAGACCCAGTACTTC.

This chain connects TRBV5-4 to TRBJ1-2, with D possibly matching TRBD1 (5 bases). The ends were cut back, 0 bases at V and 2 bases at J, with 8 bases in the middle. The germline V gene has CDR1 SGHNT and CDR2 YYREEE (reference sequence). This CDR3 contains 14 residues. CDR3 protein: CASSLEGLNYGYTF. CDR3 DNA sequence: TGTGCCAGCAGCTTGGAGGGGCTAAACTATGGCTACACCTTC. The full variable domain, rest sourced from reference TRBV5-4 and TRBJ1-2, is ETGVTQSPTHLIKTRGQQVTLRCSSQSGHNTVSWYQQALGQGPQFIFQYYREEENGRGNFPPRFSGLQFPNYSSELNVNALELDDSALYLCASSLEGLNYGYTFGSGTRLTVV.

The chain recombines TRBV29-1 with TRBJ1-5, with 7 bases fitting TRBD1. CDR1 and CDR2 (germline): SQVTM, ANQGSEA. This CDR3 is 12 amino acids long. CDR3 in DNA: TGCGGAGCAGGGGGGCAGGATCAGCCCCAGCATTTT. It is translated as CGAGGQDQPQHF. Full variable domain (outside the CDR3, taken from reference TRBV29-1 and TRBJ1-5): SAVISQKPSRDICQRGTSLTIQCQVDSQVTMMFWYRQQPGQSLTLIATANQGSEATYESGFVIDKFPISRPNLTFSTLTVSNMSPEDSSIYLCGAGGQDQPQHFGDGTRLSIL.

The chain has TRBV28 and TRBJ1-2; 9 bases line up with TRBD1. J was trimmed by 8 bases and V by 10 bases; bases with no gene match: 8. Germline CDR1 and CDR2: MDHEN and SYDVKM. The CDR3 consists of 12 residues. The CDR3 region has the DNA TGTGCCATCCTACGAGGGACAGGGGGCTACACCTTC. Translation gives CAILRGTGGYTF.

The gene calls are TRBV3-1 (or the pseudogene TRBV3-2) and TRBJ2-3, with 8 bases lining up with TRBD1. V gave up 5 bases and J gave up 2 bases; unmatched junction bases: 9. The CDR3 sequence is 16 residues long. Germline V gene sequence: CDR1 LGHDT, CDR2 YNNKEL (reference sequence). The CDR3 nucleotides are TGTGCCAGCAGCTGGGACAGGCCACCTCTCACAGATACGCAGTATTTT. It yields the protein CASSWDRPPLTDTQYF.

The chain uses TRBV5-1 and TRBJ1-2; D uncertain. The CDR3 consists of 17 residues. Deletions cut 0 bases from V and 1 base from J, with 16 bases between. Germline-derived CDR1 and CDR2 are SGHRS and YFSETQ. In nucleotides, the CDR3 is TGCGCCAGCAGCTTGGCCTTGGATTCGCGGGTTAACTATGGCTACACCTTC. This encodes CASSLALDSRVNYGYTF.

CDR3 nucleotides: TGTGCCAGCAGTTATGGGACTAGCGGATCCTACGAGCAGTACTTC. Protein product: CASSYGTSGSYEQYF. V usage is TRBV6-2 or TRBV6-3 and J usage is TRBJ2-7; 11 bases line up with TRBD2. The CDR3 length is 15 residues. Looked up from germline, CDR1 is MNHEY and CDR2 is SVGEGT. V lost 3 bases and J lost 1; bases outside the gene matches: 2.